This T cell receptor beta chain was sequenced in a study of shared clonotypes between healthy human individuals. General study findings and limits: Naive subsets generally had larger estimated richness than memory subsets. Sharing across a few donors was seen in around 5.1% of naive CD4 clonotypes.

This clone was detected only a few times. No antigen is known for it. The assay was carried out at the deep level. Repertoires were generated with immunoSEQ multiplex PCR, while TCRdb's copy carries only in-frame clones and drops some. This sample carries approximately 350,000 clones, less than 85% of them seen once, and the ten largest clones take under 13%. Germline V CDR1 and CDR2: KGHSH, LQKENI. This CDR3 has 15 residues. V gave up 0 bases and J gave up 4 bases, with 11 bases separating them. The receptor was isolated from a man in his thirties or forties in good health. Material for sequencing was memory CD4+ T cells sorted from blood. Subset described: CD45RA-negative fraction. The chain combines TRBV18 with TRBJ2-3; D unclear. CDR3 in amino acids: CASSPPSAGSDTQYF. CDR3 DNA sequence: TGTGCCAGCTCACCACCGTCCGCCGGGTCAGATACGCAGTATTTT.